Included here is one T cell receptor beta chain sequence, with context. The antigen this receptor binds is unknown. No qualities accompany the bases; no much larger clone lies one base away. Profiling of TCR beta VDJ combinations and CDR3 sequences used genomic DNA as the template. TCR repertoire sequencing was run on an Illumina HiSeq 2000. For the original study's pipeline: TRBV/TRBJ rearrangement plots, CDR3 size and DJ length profiles, and Simpson's diversity index were used to assess repertoires. The most abundant DNA sequence in the deep sequencing data was taken as the immunodominant clone. CDR3 amino acid sequences were screened for sharing across subjects and were compared with published repertoires and the VDJdb database. Clones were called with MiXCR by TCRdb after fastp trimmed the public reads at Q25, and only in-frame beta chains were retained. Every CDR3 protein is listed once, alongside the most common genes and DNA of its rows. These V and J calls rely on TCRdb rather than the paper's analysis. A total of 250,000 to 350,000 distinct CDR3 sequences appear in this sample, roughly three fifths of them only once. In total, the top ten clones hold 8% of the sample.

This entry belongs to a study of CD8+CD57+ T cells in acquired aplastic anemia (dated by TCRdb to the late 2010s). For the study in its entirety: On average, sorted CD4+ and CD8+ cells yielded around 3.4 ug of extracted DNA, with a range of about 0.19 to 30 ug. The full study reports these points: Although some 28 CD8+ CDR3 sequences were shared by patients and controls, these sequences appeared highly expressed in patients and within the immunodominant clones of patients. Patients and healthy controls showed no significant difference in CD8+ Simpson's diversity (P=0.060).

As encoded in the germline V gene (reference sequence), CDR1 is DFQATT while CDR2 is SNEGSKA. Trimming takes 6 bases off V and 2 bases off J; junction bases not matched to a gene: 5. CDR3 length: 13 amino acids, cysteine to phenylalanine. Only the CDR3 DNA stays, 39 bases, in frame from base 1. TCR repertoires of sorted CD4+ and CD8+ blood T cells from severe aplastic anemia patients and healthy subjects were deep-sequenced in the study. Ficoll-Paque density gradient centrifugation was used to isolate peripheral blood mononuclear cells. Before DNA was extracted, CD4+ and CD8+ T cells were sorted using either FACS or magnetic beads.

The rearranged segments are TRBV20-1 and TRBJ2-7, with 9 bases matching TRBD1. This receptor was identified in a human donor with severe aplastic anemia or a healthy control (not recorded which). Sequenced material: sorted CD4+, CD8+, or CD8+CD57+ T cells (not recorded which) from PBMCs. CDR3 sequence: CSAVRTGAYEQYF. The nucleotides read TGCAGTGCCGTAAGGACAGGGGCCTACGAGCAGTACTTC.